This TCR beta chain was recovered during a study of a mutant IDH1 vaccine in newly diagnosed glioma. At the level of the study: Each patient was administered eight vaccinations, scheduled in weeks 1, 3, 5, 7, 11, 15, 19 and 23. Vaccine administration was initiated 4-6 weeks following radiotherapy alone, or with temozolomide cycles. General study findings and limits: There seemed to be no relation between pseudoprogression and changes in top peripheral T cell clonotypes.

The data were produced by immunoSEQ multiplex PCR, yet TCRdb's version contains in-frame clones alone and is incomplete. The sample has about 55,000 clones, under 90% seen once. There are 16 residues in the CDR3. V was clipped by 5 bases and J by 3 bases; unmatched bases: 2. Germline assignment: CDR1 SGHTA and CDR2 FQGNSA. Time point defined: week 23, last vaccination. With topical imiquimod, each dose of the vaccine consisted of 300 ug of mutant IDH1 20-mer peptide. The astrocytomas were IDH1-mutant, ATRX-negative, and WHO grade 3 or 4. A word on this clone: Its antigen is currently unknown.

The chain employs TRBV7-2 and TRBJ2-3, with 16 bases identical to TRBD2. Here the sequenced sample was PBMCs, taken from a glioma patient whose treatment included an IDH1 peptide vaccine. The origin of this receptor is a man aged 40-55 years with glioma. The CDR3 loop reads CASSLGLAGGTDTQYF. The CDR3 DNA reads TGTGCCAGCAGCCTGGGACTAGCGGGGGGGACAGATACGCAGTATTTT.